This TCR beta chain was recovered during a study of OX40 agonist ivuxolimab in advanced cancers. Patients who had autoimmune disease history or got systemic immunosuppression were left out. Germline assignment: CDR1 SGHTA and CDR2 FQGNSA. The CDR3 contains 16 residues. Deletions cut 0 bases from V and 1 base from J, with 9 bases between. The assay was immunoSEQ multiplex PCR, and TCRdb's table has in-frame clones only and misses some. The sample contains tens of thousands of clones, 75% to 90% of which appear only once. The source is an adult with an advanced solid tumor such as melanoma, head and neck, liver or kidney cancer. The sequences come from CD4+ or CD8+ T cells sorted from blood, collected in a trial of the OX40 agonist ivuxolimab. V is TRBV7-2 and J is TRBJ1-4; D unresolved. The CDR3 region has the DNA TGTGCCAGCAGCTTAGCCTCCTTCGAAACTAATGAAAAACTGTTTTTT. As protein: CASSLASFETNEKLFF.